The 26 T cell receptor beta chains in this list originate from one sample, sequenced in a study of blood T cells in healthy people across ages. Then a second PCR, running about 6 to 12 cycles, was carried out with a sample-barcoded 5' primer and a J-beta primer mix. TCRdb ran MiXCR on the 5' RACE reads and lists one entry per CDR3 protein. The sample has hundreds of thousands of distinct CDR3 sequences, roughly three fifths seen once. Sequenced sample: blood. These receptors were obtained from a man aged 40-50 years in good health.

V and J are TRBV29-1 and TRBJ2-1; 7 bases map to TRBD2. The V segment lost 5 bases and the J segment 7 bases; nucleotides outside the gene matches: 11. CDR1 is SQVTM, CDR2 ANQGSEA, per germline. This CDR3 is 14 amino acids long. The CDR3, as DNA: TGCAGCGTTCGGGCGGGAGAGCGGTGGAATGAGCAGTTCTTC. Translation gives CSVRAGERWNEQFF.

This clonotype was seen many times. This chain joins TRBV29-1 and TRBJ2-7; D unresolved. The CDR3 consists of 11 residues. V shed 5 bases and J shed 3 bases, with 8 bases lying between them. From germline, CDR1 is SQVTM and CDR2 ANQGSEA. In nucleotides, the CDR3 is TGCAGCGTTTCGGTTCACTACGAGCAGTACTTC. Protein sequence: CSVSVHYEQYF.

There are a few counts of this clonotype. This sequence joins TRBV7-2 and TRBJ1-5, with unresolved D. Trimming removed 6 bases from V and 5 bases from J, with 17 bases in between. In germline, CDR1 is SGHTA, CDR2 FQGNSA. The length of the CDR3 is 15 residues. The CDR3 loop reads CASRPPGVAYQPQHF. CDR3 nucleotide sequence: TGTGCCAGCAGACCCCCAGGCGTAGCTTATCAGCCCCAGCATTTT.

V is TRBV29-1 and J is TRBJ2-5, with a possible D match to TRBD2 (5 bases). Germline V gene sequence: CDR1 SQVTM, CDR2 ANQGSEA. The V and J ends lost 5 bases and 8 bases respectively, with 15 bases between them. CDR3 length equals 12 residues. CDR3 coding DNA: TGCAGCGTTCTAGCCAGGTTCGTCACCCAGTACTTC. It yields the protein CSVLARFVTQYF.

In DNA form, the CDR3 reads TGTGCCAGCAGCTTAGCCCCGGGACAGGGGCCTCCCTACGAGCAGTACTTC. It encodes CASSLAPGQGPPYEQYF. The V call is TRBV11-2, the J call TRBJ2-5, with 10 bases that match TRBD1. The assigned J gene may be wrong: the sequence end matches TRBJ2-7 better. CDR1 is SGHAT, CDR2 FQNNGV, per germline. The CDR3 is 17 amino acids.

This clonotype was seen just once. The V call is TRBV5-5, the J call TRBJ2-4; D perhaps matches TRBD2 (6 bases). Germline V gene data show CDR1 as SGHKS and CDR2 as YYEKEE (reference sequence). V dropped 3 bases and J dropped 5 bases, with 15 bases sitting between them. This CDR3 spans 15 amino acids. The CDR3 reads CASSSGGSRENIQYF. DNA for the CDR3: TGTGCCAGCAGCTCCGGAGGGTCGAGGGAAAACATTCAGTACTTC.

The V call is TRBV7-2, the J call TRBJ2-3; TRBD2 agrees at 8 bases. J gave up 2 bases and V 2 bases, and 12 bases lay outside the gene matches. The CDR3 has 18 residues. CDR1 SGHTA and CDR2 FQGNSA come from the germline V gene. CDR3 DNA sequence: TGTGCCAGCAGCTTATATATGGCGGGAGGAGGAATCACAGATACGCAGTATTTT. This sequence encodes CASSLYMAGGGITDTQYF.

V is TRBV28 and J is TRBJ2-5; possible D gene TRBD1, 7 bases. TRBJ2-7 matches the DNA end more closely, so the J call is doubtful. CDR3 length: 15 amino acids. CDR1 and CDR2 from the germline V gene are MDHEN and SYDVKM. The CDR3 region has the DNA TGTGCCAGCAGTTCCGAGGAGGGGGCGATCTACGAGCAGTACTTC. Translated, it gives CASSSEEGAIYEQYF.

V usage is TRBV24-1 and J usage is TRBJ2-1, with 9 bases that match TRBD2. CDR3 size: 14 residues. Germline V gene sequence: CDR1 KGHDR, CDR2 SFDVKD. The J segment lost 7 bases and the V segment lost 6 bases, leaving 6 bases of the junction unmatched. CDR3 loop: CATSLTSGGNEQFF. In DNA, the CDR3 is TGTGCCACCAGTTTGACTAGCGGAGGTAATGAGCAGTTCTTC.

The V and J genes are TRBV19 and TRBJ1-5; the match to TRBD1 covers 8 bases. CDR3 size: 17 residues. Germline assignment: CDR1 LNHDA and CDR2 SQIVND (reference sequence). The ends lost 6 bases at V and 2 bases at J; junction bases unmatched: 12. This CDR3 is CASSPIGQGSGNQPQHF. DNA for the CDR3: TGTGCCAGTAGCCCGATCGGACAGGGATCGGGCAATCAGCCCCAGCATTTT.

V is TRBV7-2 and J is TRBJ1-6, with 7 bases matching TRBD1. The J segment lost 9 bases and the V segment lost 3 bases, leaving 14 bases of the junction unmatched. Germline V gives CDR1 SGHTA, CDR2 FQGNSA. The CDR3 consists of 17 residues. DNA of the CDR3: TGTGCCAGCAGCTTCGACCAGGGGGACAGTAGAGGTTCACCCCTCCACTTT. Translation gives CASSFDQGDSRGSPLHF.

The J gene is TRBJ1-2, the V gene TRBV5-1, with D possibly TRBD1 on 6 matching bases. The ends were cut back, 3 bases at V and 6 bases at J, with 15 bases in the middle. Germline V lookup: CDR1 SGHRS, CDR2 YFSETQ. The CDR3 totals 14 residues. For the CDR3, the DNA is TGCGCCAGCAGCTCGAGGGGGATCCAGGATGGCTACACCTTC. Its protein product is CASSSRGIQDGYTF.

This clonotype appeared a few times. The rearrangement joins TRBV29-1 to TRBJ2-7; 7 bases map to TRBD1. The germline V gene encodes CDR1 SQVTM and CDR2 ANQGSEA. With V trimmed by 6 bases and J by 1 base, 6 bases remained unmatched. CDR3 length: 13 residues. The CDR3 nucleotides read TGCAGCGTGGGGACAGTGCTATCCTACGAGCAGTACTTC. Translation: CSVGTVLSYEQYF.

The gene calls are TRBV5-1 and TRBJ2-5; TRBD2 aligns across 7 bases. CDR1 and CDR2 from the germline V gene are SGHRS and YFSETQ. The length of the CDR3 is 12 residues. V lost 6 bases to trimming and J lost 5 bases; unmatched junction nucleotides: 4. The CDR3 reads CASKREEETQYF. The CDR3, as DNA: TGCGCCAGCAAGCGGGAAGAGGAGACCCAGTACTTC.

V gene TRBV6-2 or TRBV6-3 combines with J gene TRBJ2-3, with TRBD1 matching 7 bases. The CDR3 covers 16 residues. V lost 6 bases, J lost 1 base, and 10 bases stayed unmatched. The germline V gene has CDR1 MNHEY and CDR2 SVGEGT. This CDR3 is CASSLTATGGTDTQYF. The CDR3 DNA is TGTGCCAGCAGCCTTACAGCCACAGGGGGCACAGATACGCAGTATTTT.

V is TRBV12-1 and J is TRBJ2-5; the table's D call, TRBD2, was not checked against the DNA. TRBV12-1 is annotated as a pseudogene. CDR3 size: 16 residues. CDR3 sequence reads: CASSQTRAVLEETQYF. Here the CDR3 DNA reads TGTGCCAGCAGCCAAACTAGGGCCGTGTTAGAAGAGACCCAGTACTTC.

The rearrangement uses TRBV29-1 and TRBJ2-3; TRBD2 agrees at 8 bases. In germline, CDR1 is SQVTM, CDR2 ANQGSEA. CDR3 length: 16 residues. J lost 4 bases, V lost 6 bases, and 15 bases had no gene match. The CDR3 sequence is CSVAGGAGATADTQYF. The CDR3 coding sequence is TGCAGCGTGGCGGGGGGTGCGGGAGCGACCGCAGATACGCAGTATTTT.

The gene calls are TRBV7-6 and TRBJ2-1, with TRBD2 matching over 11 bases. The CDR3 loop spans 14 amino acids. V dropped 5 bases and J dropped 5; count of bases not matched to a gene: 2. CDR1 and CDR2 from the germline V gene are SGHVS and FNYEAQ. In DNA, the CDR3 is TGTGCCAGCAGCGGGACTAGCGGCGACAATGAGCAGTTCTTC. Protein product: CASSGTSGDNEQFF.

This CDR3 is CASSPSGDYNEQFF. CDR3 bases: TGTGCCAGCAGCCCCTCGGGGGACTACAATGAGCAGTTCTTC. V usage is TRBV7-3 and J usage is TRBJ2-1, with D possibly being TRBD2 (6 bases). The germline V gene has CDR1 SGHTA and CDR2 FQGTGA. V was shortened by 5 bases and J by 3 bases, with 11 bases between the two germline ends. This CDR3 has 14 amino acids.

This clonotype was recorded only once. The chain joins TRBV12-3 or TRBV12-4 to TRBJ1-5; TRBD1 aligns across 7 bases. V trimming: 7 bases; J trimming: 7 bases; junction bases outside the gene matches: 4. The CDR3 runs to 12 residues. In DNA, the CDR3 is TGTGCCAGCACCTCACAGGGGCAGCCCCAGCATTTT. This encodes CASTSQGQPQHF.

The chain carries TRBV29-1 and TRBJ2-4; D not certain. The J call may be wrong; the DNA end is better matched by TRBJ2-7. The CDR3 runs to 14 residues. Germline lookup yields CDR1 SQVTM and CDR2 ANQGSEA. The DNA of the CDR3 is TGCAGCGTTGTCTGGGGTCCTAGGTGTTTCGAGCAGTACTTC. It encodes CSVVWGPRCFEQYF.

The V gene is TRBV5-5, the J gene TRBJ1-6; D is perhaps TRBD1 (5 bases). V was clipped by 8 bases and J by 0 bases, with 18 bases between them. CDR1 and CDR2 (germline): SGHKS, YYEKEE (reference sequence). The CDR3 totals 17 residues. CDR3 in DNA: TGTGCCAGTAACCAGGGCCGACTCAGCTCCTATAATTCACCCCTCCACTTT. Protein sequence: CASNQGRLSSYNSPLHF.

The rearrangement joins TRBV4-2 to TRBJ1-6; D unclear. This CDR3 region has 15 residues. Trimming pared 0 bases from V and 8 bases from J, leaving 11 bases between. Germline loops: CDR1 LGHNA, CDR2 YNFKEQ. CDR3 in amino acids: CASSQDPGEYSPLHF. The DNA of the CDR3 is TGTGCCAGCAGCCAAGACCCTGGGGAGTATTCACCCCTCCACTTT.

This clonotype was counted many times. The CDR3 here is CASSFGGSVYEQYF. Written as DNA, the CDR3 is TGTGCCAGCAGCTTTGGCGGGAGCGTTTACGAGCAGTACTTC. The rearrangement uses TRBV7-2 and TRBJ2-7; 7 bases are a match to TRBD2. Germline trimming cut 3 bases from V and 4 bases from J; bases unmatched to any gene: 6. The CDR3 sequence is 14 residues long. CDR1 and CDR2 from the germline V gene are SGHTA and FQGNSA.

V gene TRBV9 combines with J gene TRBJ2-2; 14 bases are shared with TRBD2. The junction had 7 bases not matched to a gene; V was cut back by 4 bases and J by 2 bases. Germline CDR1 and CDR2: SGDLS and YYNGEE. The length of the CDR3 is 18 residues. The CDR3 region has the DNA TGTGCCAGCAGCTTGGGACTAGCGGGAGCTGGTAACACCGGGGAGCTGTTTTTT. Translating it yields CASSLGLAGAGNTGELFF.

This clonotype was counted once. This chain joins TRBV11-2 and TRBJ1-2; 8 bases match TRBD1. The V and J ends lost 5 bases and 5 bases, in that order; junction bases with no gene match: 7. Germline V gene lookup returns CDR1 SGHAT and CDR2 FQNNGV. The CDR3 is made up of 14 amino acids. CDR3 in DNA: TGTGCCAGCAGCCTAGCCGGACAGGGTTATGGCTACACCTTC. It yields the protein CASSLAGQGYGYTF.